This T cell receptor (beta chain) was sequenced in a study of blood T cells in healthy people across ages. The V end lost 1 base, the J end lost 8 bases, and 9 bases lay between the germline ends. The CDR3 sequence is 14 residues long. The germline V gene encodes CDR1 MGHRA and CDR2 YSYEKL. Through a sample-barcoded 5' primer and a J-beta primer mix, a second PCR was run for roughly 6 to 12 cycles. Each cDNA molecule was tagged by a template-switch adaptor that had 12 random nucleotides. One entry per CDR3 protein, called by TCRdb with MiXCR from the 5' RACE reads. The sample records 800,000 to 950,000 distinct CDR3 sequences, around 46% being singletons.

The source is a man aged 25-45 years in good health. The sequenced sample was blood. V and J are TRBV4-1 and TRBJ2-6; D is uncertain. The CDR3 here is CASSQGAGTNVLTF. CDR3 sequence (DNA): TGCGCCAGCAGCCAAGGAGCAGGTACCAACGTCCTGACTTTC.